This TCR beta chain comes out of a study of control samples from healthy donors and cancer patients. TCRdb keeps only in-frame clones here, not all; method: immunoSEQ multiplex PCR. The sample holds fewer than 120,000 clones; roughly 90% are singletons and the top ten take roughly 4%. V was cut by 5 bases and J by 4 bases, with 17 bases left in between. This CDR3 contains 15 residues. Germline lookup yields CDR1 MNHEY and CDR2 SVGEGT. The sample comprised PBMCs. This chain uses TRBV6-2 or TRBV6-3 with TRBJ1-2; D gene ambiguous. This clonotype was sampled from a woman aged 55-69 years with lung cancer. Here the CDR3 DNA reads TGTGCCAGCAGTGCGACCGCTCCGTCGGGCTATGGCTACACCTTC. Protein sequence: CASSATAPSGYGYTF.